The TCR beta chain under discussion was sequenced for a study of blood T cell repertoires in COVID-19 (dated by TCRdb to 2018 to 2021). For the wider study: The collaborator samples originated in the United States, Italy and Spain and spanned the acute and convalescent phases of COVID-19. A de-identified subject ID, COVID-19 status, age in years and sex were almost always included in the sample metadata. The prospective study material was composed of cDNA or gDNA derived from T cells, B-cell-depleted T cells, or PBMCs. Deeply sampled blood TCRbeta repertoires from subjects exposed to, actively infected with, or recovered from COVID-19 were included in the dataset. Where available, HLA class I and class II types were obtained from metadata supplied by the sample provider rather than from assay-based typing. The repertoires were released in a freely available public database meant as a resource for research on the immune response to SARS-CoV-2. Samples came from the ongoing ImmuneRACE study (first 160 participants) plus 1,254 subjects from 6 global collaborators. What the research found in general, with its limitations: Clinical and demographic metadata were provided uncurated, with the amount varying by source and participant.

TCRbeta CDR3 regions were amplified from genomic DNA by means of the immunoSEQ Assay, a bias-controlled multiplex PCR. Processing in the source paper ran as follows. The number of nucleated cells in each sample was estimated from the amplification of reference gene primers within the assay. Sequence reads were collapsed and filtered to measure the absolute abundance of every unique TCRbeta CDR3 rearrangement. For each sample, productive Simpson clonality was calculated by taking the square root of Simpson's diversity index across productive rearrangements. TCRdb took over this immuneACCESS table, retaining in-frame rearrangements with V and J assigned. Such tables are incomplete; in checked studies, under half of the missing clones stem from an unresolved V gene, and the remainder is unexplained. V, J and clone size were drawn from that table, and D and trimming were deduced from the DNA. The sample contains 300,000 or so clones, approximately 91% of them found a single time. About 2.2% of the sample is held by the ten biggest clonotypes.

One collaborating source in Seattle enrolled patients while the patients were actively infected and followed the patients over time throughout the course of disease. Each collaborating institution followed its own protocols to collect whole blood in K2EDTA tubes. Collaborator samples were shipped for TCRbeta analysis as frozen whole blood, isolated PBMCs, or DNA extracted from either sample type. From the germline V gene, CDR1 is KGHSH and CDR2 is LQKENI. From cysteine to phenylalanine, the CDR3 is 16 amino acids long. The DNA shown is the 48-base CDR3, in frame from base 1. The germline ends are 16 bases apart after V is trimmed by 6 bases and J by 0 bases. This clone showed up just once. Its cognate antigen has yet to be identified. Base qualities were left out, and no much larger clone turns up one base away.

This clonotype was obtained from a woman in her thirties with COVID-19, enrolled during active disease. Sequenced input: peripheral blood. The chain employs TRBV18 and TRBJ2-3; TRBD1 is perhaps the D gene, given 5 matching bases. The bases are TGTGCCAGCTCCCCCCCCGGACACAAAAGCACAGATACGCAGTATTTT. This gives the protein CASSPPGHKSTDTQYF.